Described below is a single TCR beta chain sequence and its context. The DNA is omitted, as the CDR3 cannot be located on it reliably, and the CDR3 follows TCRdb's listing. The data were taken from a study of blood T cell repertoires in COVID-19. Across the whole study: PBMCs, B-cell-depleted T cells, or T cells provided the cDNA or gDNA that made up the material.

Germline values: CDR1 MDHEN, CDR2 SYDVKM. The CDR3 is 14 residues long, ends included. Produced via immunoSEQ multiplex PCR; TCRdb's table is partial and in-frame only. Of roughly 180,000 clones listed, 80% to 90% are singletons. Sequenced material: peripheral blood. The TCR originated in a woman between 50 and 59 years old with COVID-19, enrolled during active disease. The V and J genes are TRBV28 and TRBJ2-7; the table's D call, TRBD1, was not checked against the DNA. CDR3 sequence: CASILGQRPYEQYF.